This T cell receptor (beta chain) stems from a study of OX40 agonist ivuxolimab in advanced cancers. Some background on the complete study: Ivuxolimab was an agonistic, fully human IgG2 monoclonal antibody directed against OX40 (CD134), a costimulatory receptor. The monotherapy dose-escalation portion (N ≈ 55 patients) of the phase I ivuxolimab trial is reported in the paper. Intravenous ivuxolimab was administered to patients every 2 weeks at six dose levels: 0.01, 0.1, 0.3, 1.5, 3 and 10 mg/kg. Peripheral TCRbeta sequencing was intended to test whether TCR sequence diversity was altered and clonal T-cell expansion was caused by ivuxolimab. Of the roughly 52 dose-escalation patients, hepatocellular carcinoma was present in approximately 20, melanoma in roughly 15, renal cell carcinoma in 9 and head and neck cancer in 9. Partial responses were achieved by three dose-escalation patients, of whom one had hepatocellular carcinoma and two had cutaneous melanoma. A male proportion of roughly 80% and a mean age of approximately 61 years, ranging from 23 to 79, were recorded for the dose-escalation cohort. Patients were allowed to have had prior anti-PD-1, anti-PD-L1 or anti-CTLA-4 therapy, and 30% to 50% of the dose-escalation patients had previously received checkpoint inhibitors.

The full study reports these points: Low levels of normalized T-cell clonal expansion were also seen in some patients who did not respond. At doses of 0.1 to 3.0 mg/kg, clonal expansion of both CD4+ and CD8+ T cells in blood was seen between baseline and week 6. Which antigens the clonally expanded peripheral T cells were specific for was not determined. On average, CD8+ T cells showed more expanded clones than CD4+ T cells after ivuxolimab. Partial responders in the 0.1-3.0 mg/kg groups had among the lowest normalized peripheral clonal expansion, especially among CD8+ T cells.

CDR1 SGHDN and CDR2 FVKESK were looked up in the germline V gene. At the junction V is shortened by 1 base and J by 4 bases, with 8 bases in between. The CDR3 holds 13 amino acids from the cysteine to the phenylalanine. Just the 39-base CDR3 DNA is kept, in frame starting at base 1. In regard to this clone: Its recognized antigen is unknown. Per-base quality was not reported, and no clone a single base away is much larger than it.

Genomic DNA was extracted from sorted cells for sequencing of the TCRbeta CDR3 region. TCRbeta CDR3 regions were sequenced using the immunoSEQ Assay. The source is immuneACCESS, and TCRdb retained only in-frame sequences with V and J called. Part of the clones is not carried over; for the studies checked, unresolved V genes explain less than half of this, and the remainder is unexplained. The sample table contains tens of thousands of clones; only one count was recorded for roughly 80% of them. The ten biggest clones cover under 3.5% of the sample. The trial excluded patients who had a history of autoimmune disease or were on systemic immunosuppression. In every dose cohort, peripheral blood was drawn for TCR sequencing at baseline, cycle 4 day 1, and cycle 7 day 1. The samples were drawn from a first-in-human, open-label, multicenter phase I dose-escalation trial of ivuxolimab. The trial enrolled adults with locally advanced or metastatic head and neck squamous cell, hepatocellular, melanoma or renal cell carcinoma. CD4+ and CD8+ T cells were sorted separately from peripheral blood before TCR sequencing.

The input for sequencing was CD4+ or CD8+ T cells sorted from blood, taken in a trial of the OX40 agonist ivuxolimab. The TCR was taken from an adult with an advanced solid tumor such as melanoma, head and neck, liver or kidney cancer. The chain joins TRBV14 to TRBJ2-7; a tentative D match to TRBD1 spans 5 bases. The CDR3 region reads CASSQGTPYEQYF. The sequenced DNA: TGTGCCAGCAGCCAAGGGACACCGTACGAGCAGTACTTC.